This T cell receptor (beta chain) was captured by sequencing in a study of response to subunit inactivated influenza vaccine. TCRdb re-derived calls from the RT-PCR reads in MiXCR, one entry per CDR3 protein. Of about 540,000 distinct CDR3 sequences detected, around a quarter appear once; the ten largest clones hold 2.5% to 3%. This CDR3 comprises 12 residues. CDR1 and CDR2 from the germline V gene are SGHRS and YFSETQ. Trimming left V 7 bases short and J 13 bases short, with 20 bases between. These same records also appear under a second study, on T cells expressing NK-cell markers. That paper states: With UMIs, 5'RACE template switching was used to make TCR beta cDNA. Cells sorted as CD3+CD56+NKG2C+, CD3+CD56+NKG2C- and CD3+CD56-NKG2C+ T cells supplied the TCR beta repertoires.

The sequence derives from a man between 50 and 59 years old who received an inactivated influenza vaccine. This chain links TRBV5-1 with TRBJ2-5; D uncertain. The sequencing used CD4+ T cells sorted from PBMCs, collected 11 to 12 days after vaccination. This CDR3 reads CASSPDGLMGYF. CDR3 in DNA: TGCGCCAGCTCCCCGGACGGGCTCATGGGGTACTTC.